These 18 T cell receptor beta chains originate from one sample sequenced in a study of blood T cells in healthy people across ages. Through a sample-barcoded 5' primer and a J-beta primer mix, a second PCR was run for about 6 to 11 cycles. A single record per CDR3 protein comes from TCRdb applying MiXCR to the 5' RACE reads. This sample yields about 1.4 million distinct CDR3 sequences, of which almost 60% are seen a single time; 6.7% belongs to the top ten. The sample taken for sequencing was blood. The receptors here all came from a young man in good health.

The CDR3 region has the DNA TGCGCCAGCAGCGATGGACTAGCGGGGCGCTCCTACGAGCAGTACTTC. Residues: CASSDGLAGRSYEQYF. J is TRBJ2-7 and V is TRBV5-1, with 12 positions matching TRBD2. Trimming cost V 4 bases and J 0 bases; bases outside gene matches: 5. The germline gives CDR1 SGHRS, CDR2 YFSETQ. The CDR3 extends over 16 amino acids.

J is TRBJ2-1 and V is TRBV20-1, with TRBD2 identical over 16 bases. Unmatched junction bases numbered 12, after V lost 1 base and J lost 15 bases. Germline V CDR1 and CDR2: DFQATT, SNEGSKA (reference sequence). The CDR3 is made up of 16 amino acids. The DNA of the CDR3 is TGCAGTGCTAGAGCCCCCATGGGACTAGCGGGAGGGCCTTCGTTCTTC. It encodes CSARAPMGLAGGPSFF.

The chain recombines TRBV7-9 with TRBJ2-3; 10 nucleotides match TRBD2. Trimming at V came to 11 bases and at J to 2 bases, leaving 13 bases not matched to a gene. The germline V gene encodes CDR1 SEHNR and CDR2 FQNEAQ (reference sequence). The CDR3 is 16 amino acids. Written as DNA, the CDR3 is TGTGCCGGAAAAATAGCGGGAGGACCCTTCACAGATACGCAGTATTTT. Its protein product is CAGKIAGGPFTDTQYF.

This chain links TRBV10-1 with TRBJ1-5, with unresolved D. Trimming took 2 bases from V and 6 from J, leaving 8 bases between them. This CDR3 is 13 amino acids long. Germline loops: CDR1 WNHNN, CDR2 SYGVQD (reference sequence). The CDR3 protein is CASSESAGQPQHF. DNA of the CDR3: TGCGCCAGCAGTGAGAGTGCTGGTCAGCCCCAGCATTTT.

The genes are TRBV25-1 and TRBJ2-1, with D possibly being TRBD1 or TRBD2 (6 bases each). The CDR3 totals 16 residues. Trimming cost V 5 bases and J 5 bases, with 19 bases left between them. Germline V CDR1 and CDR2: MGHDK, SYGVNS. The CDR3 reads CASSPFGGGLDNEQFF. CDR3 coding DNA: TGTGCCAGCAGTCCTTTCGGGGGCGGCCTCGACAATGAGCAGTTCTTC.

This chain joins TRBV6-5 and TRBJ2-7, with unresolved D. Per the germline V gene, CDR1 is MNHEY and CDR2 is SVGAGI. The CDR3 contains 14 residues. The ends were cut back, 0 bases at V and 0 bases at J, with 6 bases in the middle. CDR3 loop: CASSYSKSSYEQYF. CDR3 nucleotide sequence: TGTGCCAGCAGTTACTCAAAATCCTCCTACGAGCAGTACTTC.

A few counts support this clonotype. CDR3 loop: CASRSVLSYGYTF. The CDR3 coding sequence is TGTGCCAGCAGATCCGTCCTAAGCTATGGCTACACCTTC. This chain connects TRBV6-5 to TRBJ1-2; D is uncertain. The CDR3 contains 13 residues. Germline CDR1 is MNHEY and CDR2 is SVGAGI. V dropped 6 bases and J dropped 4 bases, with 12 bases sitting between them.

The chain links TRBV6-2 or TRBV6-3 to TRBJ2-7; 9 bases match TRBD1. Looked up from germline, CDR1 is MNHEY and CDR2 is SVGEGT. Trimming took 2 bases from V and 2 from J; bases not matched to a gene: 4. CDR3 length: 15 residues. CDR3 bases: TGTGCCAGCAGTTACGGGGACAGGGCCACCTACGAGCAGTACTTC. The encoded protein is CASSYGDRATYEQYF.

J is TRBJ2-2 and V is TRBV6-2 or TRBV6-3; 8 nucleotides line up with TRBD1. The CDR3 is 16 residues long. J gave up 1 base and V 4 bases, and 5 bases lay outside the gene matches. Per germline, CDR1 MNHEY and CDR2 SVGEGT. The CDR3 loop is CASSLTGTGNTGELFF. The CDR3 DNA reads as TGTGCCAGCAGTTTAACCGGGACAGGGAACACCGGGGAGCTGTTTTTT.

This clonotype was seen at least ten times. CDR3 DNA: TGTGCCAGCAGCTTAGGGCTCAGGGGGGGGGTAGATCAGCCCCAGCATTTT. Residues: CASSLGLRGGVDQPQHF. The chain couples TRBV7-9 to TRBJ1-5, with TRBD1 matching over 7 bases. V lost 1 base and J lost 5; bases outside the gene matches: 11. This CDR3 has 17 amino acids. The germline V gene encodes CDR1 SEHNR and CDR2 FQNEAQ (reference sequence).

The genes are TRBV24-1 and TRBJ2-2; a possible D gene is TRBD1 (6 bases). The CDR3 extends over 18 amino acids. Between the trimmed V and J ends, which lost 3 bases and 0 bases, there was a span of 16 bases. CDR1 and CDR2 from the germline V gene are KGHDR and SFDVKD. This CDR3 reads CATSDPLQGATNTGELFF. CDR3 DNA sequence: TGTGCCACCAGTGATCCACTACAGGGTGCCACGAACACCGGGGAGCTGTTTTTT.

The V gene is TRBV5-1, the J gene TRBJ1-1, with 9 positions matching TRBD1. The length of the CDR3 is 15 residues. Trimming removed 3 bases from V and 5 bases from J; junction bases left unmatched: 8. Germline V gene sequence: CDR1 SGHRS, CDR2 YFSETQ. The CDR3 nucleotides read TGCGCCAGCAGCTACACAGGGGGCGATTATACTGAAGCTTTCTTT. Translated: CASSYTGGDYTEAFF. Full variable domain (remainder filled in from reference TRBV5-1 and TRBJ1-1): KAGVTQTPRYLIKTRGQQVTLSCSPISGHRSVSWYQQTPGQGLQFLFEYFSETQRNKGNFPGRFSGRQFSNSRSEMNVSTLELGDSALYLCASSYTGGDYTEAFFGQGTRLTVV.

CDR3 coding DNA: TGCGCCAGCAGCCGTAGACTAGCGGGAGGGGACGAGCAGTACTTC. It is translated as CASSRRLAGGDEQYF. This sequence joins TRBV4-1 and TRBJ2-4; 14 bases are a match to TRBD2. The J call is in doubt because the DNA end fits TRBJ2-7 better. Germline V gives CDR1 MGHRA, CDR2 YSYEKL. CDR3 size: 15 residues.

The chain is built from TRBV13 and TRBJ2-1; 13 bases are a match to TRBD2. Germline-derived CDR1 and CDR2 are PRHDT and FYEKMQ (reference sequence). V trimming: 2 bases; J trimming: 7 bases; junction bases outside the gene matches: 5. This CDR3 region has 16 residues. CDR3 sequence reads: CASSLPGTSGNNEQFF. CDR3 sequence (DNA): TGTGCCAGCAGCTTACCCGGGACTAGCGGGAATAATGAGCAGTTCTTC.

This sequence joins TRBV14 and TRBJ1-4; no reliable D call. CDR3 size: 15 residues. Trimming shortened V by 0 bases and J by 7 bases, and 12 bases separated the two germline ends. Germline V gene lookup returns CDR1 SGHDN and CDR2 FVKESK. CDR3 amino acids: CASSQEVRVSEKLFF. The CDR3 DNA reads TGTGCCAGCAGCCAAGAGGTCCGGGTGTCTGAAAAACTGTTTTTT.

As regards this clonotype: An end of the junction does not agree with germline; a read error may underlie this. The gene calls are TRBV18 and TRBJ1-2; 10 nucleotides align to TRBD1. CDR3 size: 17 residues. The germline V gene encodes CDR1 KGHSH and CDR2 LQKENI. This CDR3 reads CASPPPGQGYSNYGYTF. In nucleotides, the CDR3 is TGCGCCAGCCCACCACCGGGACAGGGGTACTCTAACTATGGCTACACCTTC.

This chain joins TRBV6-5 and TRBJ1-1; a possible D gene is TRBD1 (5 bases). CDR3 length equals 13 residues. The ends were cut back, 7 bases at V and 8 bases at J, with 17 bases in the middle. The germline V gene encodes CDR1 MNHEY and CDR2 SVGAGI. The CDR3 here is CASTPRRGGEAFF. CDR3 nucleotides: TGTGCCAGCACCCCACGGAGGGGTGGGGAAGCTTTCTTT.

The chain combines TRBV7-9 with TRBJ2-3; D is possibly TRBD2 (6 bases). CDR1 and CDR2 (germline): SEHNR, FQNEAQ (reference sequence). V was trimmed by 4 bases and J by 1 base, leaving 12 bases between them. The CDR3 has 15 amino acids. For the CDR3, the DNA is TGTGCCAGCAGCTCCGGGGGTCTAGGCACAGATACGCAGTATTTT. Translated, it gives CASSSGGLGTDTQYF.